Following are 27 T cell receptor beta chains from one sample sequenced in a study of T cell responses to AZD1222 COVID-19 vaccine. Method: immunoSEQ multiplex PCR; TCRdb's copy keeps in-frame clones and lacks some. This table has some 150,000 clones, less than 90% appearing once. This specimen was peripheral blood, taken on day 0 of AZD1222 vaccination. The source of these receptors is an adult in good health.

This rearrangement joins TRBV7-2 to TRBJ2-7; 8 bases are a match to TRBD1. V lost 5 bases to trimming and J lost 4 bases; unmatched junction nucleotides: 10. This CDR3 is 15 amino acids long. The V gene's germline CDR1 is SGHTA and CDR2 FQGNSA. In nucleotides, the CDR3 is TGTGCCAGCAGCCGTACCGGGACAGGTAATTACGAGCAGTACTTC. It yields the protein CASSRTGTGNYEQYF.

The chain couples TRBV27 to TRBJ1-2; D not certain. Trimming took 4 bases from V and 3 from J, leaving 12 bases between them. Germline V lookup: CDR1 MNHEY, CDR2 SMNVEV (reference sequence). The CDR3 loop spans 14 amino acids. The chain's CDR3 is CASSSVGRHYGYTF. For the CDR3, the DNA is TGTGCCAGCAGTTCGGTAGGGAGGCACTATGGCTACACCTTC.

The chain recombines TRBV28 with TRBJ1-1; D is uncertain. The CDR3 is 15 amino acids. Germline V lookup: CDR1 MDHEN, CDR2 SYDVKM. The V end lost 5 bases, the J end lost 0 bases, and 13 bases lay between the germline ends. The CDR3 DNA reads as TGTGCCAGCAGTCCTTATCGGAGCCTGAACACTGAAGCTTTCTTT. It encodes CASSPYRSLNTEAFF.

This chain uses TRBV15 with TRBJ1-5; unclear D gene. The germline gives CDR1 LNHNV, CDR2 YYDKDF (reference sequence). V dropped 1 base and J dropped 6 bases, with 10 bases sitting between them. This CDR3 region has 14 residues. For the CDR3, the DNA is TGTGCCACCAGCAGAGGTTTTCTGGGTCAGCCCCAGCATTTT. It codes for CATSRGFLGQPQHF.

The V gene is TRBV9, the J gene TRBJ1-1; maybe TRBD1 (5 bases). Germline-derived CDR1 and CDR2 are SGDLS and YYNGEE. The CDR3 runs to 15 residues. V was trimmed by 0 bases and J by 2 bases, leaving 11 bases between them. CDR3 DNA sequence: TGTGCCAGCAGCGTAGGGCCGGGGGGAAACACTGAAGCTTTCTTT. This sequence encodes CASSVGPGGNTEAFF.

In regard to this clone: This same CDR3 is encoded by further DNA sequences in the sample. J is TRBJ1-2 and V is TRBV12-3 or TRBV12-4; 7 bases are a match to TRBD1. The CDR3 runs to 13 residues. V shed 5 bases and J 2 bases; nucleotides not matched to a gene: 2. The CDR3 bases are TGTGCCAGCAGTCTGACAGGGAACTATGGCTACACCTTC. Protein sequence: CASSLTGNYGYTF.

The V gene is TRBV4-1, the J gene TRBJ2-7; D might be TRBD2 (5 bases). There are 13 residues in the CDR3. Trimming removed 0 bases at V and 4 bases at J, with 7 bases between. CDR1 is MGHRA and CDR2 is YSYEKL in the germline V gene. In DNA form, the CDR3 reads TGCGCCAGCAGCCAAGAAGAGGGATACGAGCAGTACTTC. Protein sequence: CASSQEEGYEQYF.

V is TRBV4-1 and J is TRBJ2-1; 10 nucleotides match TRBD2. Per the germline V gene, CDR1 is MGHRA and CDR2 is YSYEKL. J lost 0 bases, V lost 2 bases, and 13 bases had no gene match. CDR3 length: 20 amino acids. CDR3: CASSQLGLAGARSSYNEQFF. The CDR3 bases are TGCGCCAGCAGCCAACTAGGCCTAGCGGGGGCGAGGAGCTCCTACAATGAGCAGTTCTTC.

This chain links TRBV10-1 with TRBJ2-1; D is undetermined. The CDR3 runs to 14 residues. The germline V gene has CDR1 WNHNN and CDR2 SYGVQD (reference sequence). The ends were cut back, 0 bases at V and 5 bases at J, with 8 bases in the middle. In DNA, the CDR3 is TGCGCCAGCAGTGAGTCGCGGCTGAACAATGAGCAGTTCTTC. Translated: CASSESRLNNEQFF.

The chain uses TRBV9 and TRBJ1-6; the D is unclear. Trimming removed 0 bases from V and 0 bases from J, with 10 bases in between. Germline loops: CDR1 SGDLS, CDR2 YYNGEE. The CDR3 totals 17 residues. This CDR3 is CASSVGPAISYNSPLHF. The CDR3 DNA reads TGTGCCAGCAGCGTAGGGCCGGCGATCTCCTATAATTCACCCCTCCACTTT.

The chain is built from TRBV9 and TRBJ1-2; 8 bases are shared with TRBD1. The ends lost 1 base at V and 4 bases at J; junction bases unmatched: 6. Looked up from germline, CDR1 is SGDLS and CDR2 is YYNGEE. The CDR3 has 15 amino acids. DNA of the CDR3: TGTGCCAGCAGCGTATTAGGGGGACAGGCCTATGGCTACACCTTC. This codes for CASSVLGGQAYGYTF.

Comment on this clone: The same CDR3 can be traced to other DNA sequences in this sample. The chain recombines TRBV5-1 with TRBJ2-1; D call uncertain. The CDR3 consists of 12 residues. Per germline, CDR1 SGHRS and CDR2 YFSETQ. The V end lost 1 base, the J end lost 4 bases, and 3 bases lay between the germline ends. The CDR3: CASSLKYNEQFF. CDR3 DNA sequence: TGCGCCAGCAGCTTGAAGTACAATGAGCAGTTCTTC. The full variable domain, in which reference TRBV5-1 and TRBJ2-1 provide the parts outside the CDR3, is KAGVTQTPRYLIKTRGQQVTLSCSPISGHRSVSWYQQTPGQGLQFLFEYFSETQRNKGNFPGRFSGRQFSNSRSEMNVSTLELGDSALYLCASSLKYNEQFFGPGTRLTVL.

The chain has TRBV7-9 and TRBJ2-1, with D tentatively TRBD2 (6 bases). Germline loops: CDR1 SEHNR, CDR2 FQNEAQ (reference sequence). The CDR3 spans 16 residues. V dropped 5 bases and J dropped 5 bases, with 19 bases sitting between them. Here the CDR3 DNA reads TGTGCCAGCAGCGGTTCACGGGACTCGACTAACAATGAGCAGTTCTTC. Translation: CASSGSRDSTNNEQFF.

The chain uses TRBV5-3 and TRBJ2-7; 10 bases agree with TRBD1. TRBV5-3 is an open reading frame whose function is uncertain. The CDR3 is 14 residues long. V shed 1 base and J 7 bases; nucleotides not matched to a gene: 5. The CDR3 protein is CARSLPGQGIEQYV. CDR3 nucleotides: TGTGCCAGAAGCTTGCCGGGACAGGGGATTGAGCAGTACGTC.

The V and J genes are TRBV6-2 or TRBV6-3 and TRBJ2-1, with a tentative D call TRBD2 (5 bases). V lost 1 base to trimming and J lost 3 bases, with 7 bases between them. The CDR3 runs 14 residues. CDR1 is MNHEY, CDR2 SVGEGT, per germline. The CDR3 sequence: CASSYLDFYNEQFF. In DNA, the CDR3 is TGTGCCAGCAGTTACTTGGACTTCTACAATGAGCAGTTCTTC.

This chain links TRBV7-9 with TRBJ1-1, with D perhaps matching TRBD1 (5 bases). Germline V gives CDR1 SEHNR, CDR2 FQNEAQ (reference sequence). The ends were cut back, 7 bases at V and 2 bases at J, with 14 bases in the middle. This CDR3 is 14 amino acids long. DNA for the CDR3: TGTGCCAGCATCCAAACGGGACCAAACACTGAAGCTTTCTTT. Translated: CASIQTGPNTEAFF.

The CDR3 DNA reads as TGTGCCTGGAGTGCGCGGGGGCTGGCTGGAAACACCATATATTTT. Encoded protein: CAWSARGLAGNTIYF. The gene calls are TRBV30 and TRBJ1-3; possible D gene TRBD1, 6 bases. Germline V gene sequence: CDR1 GTSNPN, CDR2 SVGIG (reference sequence). Trimming stripped 1 base from V and 2 bases from J, with 12 bases between. The CDR3 consists of 15 residues.

This chain's CDR3 is CASSPRGLVASHNEQFF. CDR3 bases: TGTGCCAGCAGCCCTCGGGGTCTGGTAGCGAGCCACAATGAGCAGTTCTTC. The gene calls are TRBV7-3 and TRBJ2-1, with D possibly matching TRBD2 (5 bases). The germline V gene encodes CDR1 SGHTA and CDR2 FQGTGA. The CDR3 runs to 17 residues. V was cut by 5 bases and J by 5 bases, with 22 bases left in between.

The chain is built from TRBV12-2 and TRBJ1-5; TRBD1 is the table's D call, not checked against the DNA. TRBV12-2 is an annotated pseudogene. This CDR3 spans 11 amino acids. The CDR3 nucleotides read TGTGCAAGTCGCCAGGGTGGAGCCCAGCATTTT. Translation: CASRQGGAQHF.

This rearrangement joins TRBV30 to TRBJ1-5, with D perhaps matching TRBD1 (6 bases). This CDR3 has 14 residues. Germline lookup yields CDR1 GTSNPN and CDR2 SVGIG (reference sequence). Trimming took 1 base from V and 7 from J, leaving 14 bases between them. The CDR3 region has the DNA TGTGCCTGGAGTGGGGGGGCCGTAGCCCAGCCCCAGCATTTT. Translating gives CAWSGGAVAQPQHF.

The chain combines TRBV6-5 with TRBJ1-6; perhaps TRBD1 as D (6 bases). Trimming removed 5 bases at V and 7 bases at J, with 12 bases between. This CDR3 spans 14 amino acids. Germline V lookup: CDR1 MNHEY, CDR2 SVGAGI. The CDR3 sequence is CASSPRGGNSPLHF. The CDR3 DNA follows: TGTGCCAGCAGTCCCCGGGGGGGCAATTCACCCCTCCACTTT.

V and J are TRBV28 and TRBJ1-2; tentatively, D is TRBD1 (5 bases). V dropped 2 bases and J dropped 6 bases, with 7 bases sitting between them. The CDR3 loop spans 12 amino acids. Germline V gene data show CDR1 as MDHEN and CDR2 as SYDVKM. The CDR3 sequence: CASSLGGDGYTF. The DNA of the CDR3 is TGTGCCAGCAGTTTAGGAGGGGATGGCTACACCTTC.

The J gene is TRBJ2-7, the V gene TRBV2; perhaps TRBD1 as D (7 bases). Germline V gene sequence: CDR1 SNHLY, CDR2 FYNNEI. Trimming removed 2 bases from V and 6 bases from J, with 17 bases in between. CDR3 length: 15 amino acids. The chain's CDR3 is CASSERRGRGAEQYF. The DNA of the CDR3 is TGTGCCAGCAGTGAAAGAAGGGGCAGGGGGGCCGAGCAGTACTTC.

The V gene is TRBV5-6, the J gene TRBJ2-7; D is uncertain. The V end lost 4 bases, the J end lost 1 base, and 18 bases lay between the germline ends. The CDR3 spans 16 residues. Germline V gives CDR1 SGHDT, CDR2 YYEEEE. CDR3 bases: TGTGCCAGCAGCCCACTATCTGGTTCTTGGTCCTACGAGCAGTACTTC. It encodes CASSPLSGSWSYEQYF.

Only one count was recorded for this clone. The rearrangement joins TRBV28 to TRBJ2-7; D is possibly TRBD1 (5 bases). The length of the CDR3 is 14 residues. V gave up 3 bases and J gave up 4 bases, with 13 bases separating them. Germline CDR1 and CDR2: MDHEN and SYDVKM. CDR3 in DNA: TGTGCCAGCAGTTTTCAGGGTTCACGGTACGAGCAGTACTTC. Amino acids: CASSFQGSRYEQYF.

The CDR3 DNA follows: TGTGCCAGCAGTTTCTTTCTAAGTGGCAAAAACATTCAGTACTTC. Its translation: CASSFFLSGKNIQYF. The chain couples TRBV28 to TRBJ2-4; the D is unclear. The CDR3 covers 15 residues. V was shortened by 3 bases and J by 3 bases, with 12 bases between the two germline ends. Germline CDR1 reads MDHEN; CDR2 reads SYDVKM.

The chain links TRBV21-1 to TRBJ1-5; whether TRBD1, the table's D call, matches the DNA was not checked. TRBV21-1 is a documented pseudogene. The CDR3 is 13 residues long. The CDR3 region has the DNA TGTGCCAGCAGACAGGGGACTGGACAGCCCCAGCATTTT. The encoded protein is CASRQGTGQPQHF.